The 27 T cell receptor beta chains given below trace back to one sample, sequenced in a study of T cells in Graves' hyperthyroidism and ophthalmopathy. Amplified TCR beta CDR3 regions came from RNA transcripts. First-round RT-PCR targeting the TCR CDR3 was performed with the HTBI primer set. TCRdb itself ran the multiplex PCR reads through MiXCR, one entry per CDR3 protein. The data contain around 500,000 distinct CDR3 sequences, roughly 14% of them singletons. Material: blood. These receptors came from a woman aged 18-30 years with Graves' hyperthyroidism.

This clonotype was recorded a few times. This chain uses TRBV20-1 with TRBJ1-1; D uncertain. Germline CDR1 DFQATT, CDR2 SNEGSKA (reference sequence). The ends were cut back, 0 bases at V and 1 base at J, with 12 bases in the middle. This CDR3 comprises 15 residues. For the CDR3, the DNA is TGCAGTGCTAGAGATCGGAGCACCTCGAACACTGAAGCTTTCTTT. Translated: CSARDRSTSNTEAFF.

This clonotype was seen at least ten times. The CDR3 loop is CASMGETQYF. The CDR3 coding sequence is TGTGCCAGCATGGGGGAGACCCAGTACTTC. The J gene is TRBJ2-5, the V gene TRBV12-3 or TRBV12-4; the D is unclear. Trimming shortened V by 7 bases and J by 5 bases, and 5 bases separated the two germline ends. The CDR3 covers 10 residues.

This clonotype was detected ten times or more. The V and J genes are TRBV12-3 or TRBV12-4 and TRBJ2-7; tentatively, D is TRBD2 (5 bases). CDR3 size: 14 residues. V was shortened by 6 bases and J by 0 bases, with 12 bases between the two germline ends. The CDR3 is CASRGGSYSYEQYF. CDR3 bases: TGTGCCAGCAGGGGCGGGTCCTACTCCTACGAGCAGTACTTC.

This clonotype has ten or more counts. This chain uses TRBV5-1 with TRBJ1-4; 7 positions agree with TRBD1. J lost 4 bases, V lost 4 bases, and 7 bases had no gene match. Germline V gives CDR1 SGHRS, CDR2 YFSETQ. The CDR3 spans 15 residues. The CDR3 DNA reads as TGCGCCAGCAGCCAGACGGGGGACAGTAATGAAAAACTGTTTTTT. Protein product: CASSQTGDSNEKLFF.

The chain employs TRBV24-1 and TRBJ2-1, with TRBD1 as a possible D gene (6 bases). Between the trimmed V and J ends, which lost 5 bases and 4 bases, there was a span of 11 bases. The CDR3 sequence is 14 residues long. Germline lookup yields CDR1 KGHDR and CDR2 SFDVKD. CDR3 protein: CATSGVTGYNEQFF. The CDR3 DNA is TGTGCCACCAGTGGTGTCACAGGGTACAATGAGCAGTTCTTC.

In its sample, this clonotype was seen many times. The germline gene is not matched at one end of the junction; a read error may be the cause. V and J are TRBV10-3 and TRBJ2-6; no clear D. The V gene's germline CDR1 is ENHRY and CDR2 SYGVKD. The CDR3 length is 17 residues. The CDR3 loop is CAITPTKISAGANVLTF. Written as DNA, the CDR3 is TGTGCGATCACCCCCACTAAAATCTCCGCTGGGGCCAACGTCCTGACTTTC.

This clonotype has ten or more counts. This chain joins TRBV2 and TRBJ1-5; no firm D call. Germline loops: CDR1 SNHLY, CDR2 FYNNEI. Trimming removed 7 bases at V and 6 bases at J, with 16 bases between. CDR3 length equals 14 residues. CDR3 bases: TGTGCCAGCACCGACGGAATCGGGGTTCAGCCCCAGCATTTT. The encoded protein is CASTDGIGVQPQHF.

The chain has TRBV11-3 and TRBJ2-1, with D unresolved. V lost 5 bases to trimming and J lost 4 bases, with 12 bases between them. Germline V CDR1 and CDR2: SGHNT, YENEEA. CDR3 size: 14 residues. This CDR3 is CASSTRLEYNEQFF. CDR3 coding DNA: TGTGCCAGCAGCACCCGTCTGGAGTACAATGAGCAGTTCTTC.

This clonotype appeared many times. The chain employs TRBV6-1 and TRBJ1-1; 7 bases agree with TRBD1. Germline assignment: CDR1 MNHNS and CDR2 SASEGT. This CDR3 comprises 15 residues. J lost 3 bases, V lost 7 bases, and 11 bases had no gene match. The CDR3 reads CASTTRGTVYTEAFF. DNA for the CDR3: TGTGCCAGCACTACCCGGGGGACAGTATACACTGAAGCTTTCTTT.

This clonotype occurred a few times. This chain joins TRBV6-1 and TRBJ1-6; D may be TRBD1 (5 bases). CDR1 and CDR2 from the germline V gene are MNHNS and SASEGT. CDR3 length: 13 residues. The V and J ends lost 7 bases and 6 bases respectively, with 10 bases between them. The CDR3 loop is CASTGGGNSPLHF. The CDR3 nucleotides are TGTGCCAGCACGGGGGGAGGTAATTCACCCCTCCACTTT.

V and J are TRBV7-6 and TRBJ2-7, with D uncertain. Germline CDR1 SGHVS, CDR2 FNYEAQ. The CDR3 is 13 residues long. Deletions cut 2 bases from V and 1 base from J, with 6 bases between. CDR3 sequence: CASSLQESYEQYF. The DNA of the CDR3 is TGTGCCAGCAGCTTACAAGAGTCCTACGAGCAGTACTTC.

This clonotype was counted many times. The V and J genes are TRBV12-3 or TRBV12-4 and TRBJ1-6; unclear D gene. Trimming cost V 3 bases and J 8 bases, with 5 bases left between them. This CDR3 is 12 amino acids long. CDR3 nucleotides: TGTGCCAGCAGTTTGAATCATTCACCCCTCCACTTT. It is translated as CASSLNHSPLHF.

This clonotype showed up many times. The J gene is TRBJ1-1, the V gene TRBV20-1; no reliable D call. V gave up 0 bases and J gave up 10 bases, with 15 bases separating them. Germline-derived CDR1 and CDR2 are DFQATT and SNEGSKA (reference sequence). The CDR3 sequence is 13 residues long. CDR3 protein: CSARDWKDLGAFF. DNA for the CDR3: TGCAGTGCTAGAGATTGGAAGGATCTTGGAGCTTTCTTT.

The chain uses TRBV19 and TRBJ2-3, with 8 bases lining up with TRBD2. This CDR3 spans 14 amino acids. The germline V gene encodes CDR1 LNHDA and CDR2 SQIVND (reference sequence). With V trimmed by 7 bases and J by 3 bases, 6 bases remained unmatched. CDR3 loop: CASMSREVTDTQYF. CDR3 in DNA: TGTGCCAGTATGTCGCGGGAGGTGACAGATACGCAGTATTTT.

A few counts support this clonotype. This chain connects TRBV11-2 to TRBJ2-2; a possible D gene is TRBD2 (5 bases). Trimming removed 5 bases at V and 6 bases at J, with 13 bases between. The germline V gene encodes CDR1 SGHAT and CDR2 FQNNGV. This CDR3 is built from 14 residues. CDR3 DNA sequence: TGTGCCAGCAGCGACGGGGTTAGCGCCGGGGAGCTGTTTTTT. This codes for CASSDGVSAGELFF.

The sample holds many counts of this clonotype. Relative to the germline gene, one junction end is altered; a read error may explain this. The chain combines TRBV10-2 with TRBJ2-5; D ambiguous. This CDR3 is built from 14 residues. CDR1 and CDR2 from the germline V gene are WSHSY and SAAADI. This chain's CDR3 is CASSLTSGQETQYF. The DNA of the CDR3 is TGTGCCAGCAGCTTAACTTCAGGTCAAGAGACCCAGTACTTC.

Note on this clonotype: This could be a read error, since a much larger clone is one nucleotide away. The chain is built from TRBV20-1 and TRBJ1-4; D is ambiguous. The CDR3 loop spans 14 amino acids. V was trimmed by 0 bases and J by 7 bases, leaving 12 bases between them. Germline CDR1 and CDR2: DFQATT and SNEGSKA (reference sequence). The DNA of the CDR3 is TGCAGTGCTAGAGATACAGAGTGGGGTGAAAAACTGTTTTTT. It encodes CSARDTEWGEKLFF.

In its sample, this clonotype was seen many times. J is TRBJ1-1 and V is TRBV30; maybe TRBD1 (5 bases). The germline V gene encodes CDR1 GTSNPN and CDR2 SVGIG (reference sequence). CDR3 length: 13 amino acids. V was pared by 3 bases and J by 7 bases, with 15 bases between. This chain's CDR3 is CAWRGLLAGEAFF. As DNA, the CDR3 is TGTGCCTGGAGGGGACTTTTAGCCGGTGAAGCTTTCTTT.

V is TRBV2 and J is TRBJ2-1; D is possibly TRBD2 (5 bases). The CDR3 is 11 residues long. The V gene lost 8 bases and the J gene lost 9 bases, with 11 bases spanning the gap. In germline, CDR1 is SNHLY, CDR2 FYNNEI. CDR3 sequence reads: CASCVRAEQFF. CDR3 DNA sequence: TGTGCCAGCTGCGTGCGGGCTGAGCAGTTCTTC.

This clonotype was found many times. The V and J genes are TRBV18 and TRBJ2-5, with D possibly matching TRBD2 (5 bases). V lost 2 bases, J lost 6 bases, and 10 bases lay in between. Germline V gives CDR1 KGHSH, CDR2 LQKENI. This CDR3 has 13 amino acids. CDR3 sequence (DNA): TGTGCCAGCTCACCATTGGGAGCGAAGACCCAGTACTTC. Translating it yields CASSPLGAKTQYF.

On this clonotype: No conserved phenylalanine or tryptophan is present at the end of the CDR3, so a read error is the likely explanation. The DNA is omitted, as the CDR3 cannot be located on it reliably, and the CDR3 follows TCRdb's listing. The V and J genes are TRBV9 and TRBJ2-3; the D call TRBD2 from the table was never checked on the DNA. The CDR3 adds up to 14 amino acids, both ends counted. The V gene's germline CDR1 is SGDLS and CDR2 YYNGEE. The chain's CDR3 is CASSEGGSTDTPYV.

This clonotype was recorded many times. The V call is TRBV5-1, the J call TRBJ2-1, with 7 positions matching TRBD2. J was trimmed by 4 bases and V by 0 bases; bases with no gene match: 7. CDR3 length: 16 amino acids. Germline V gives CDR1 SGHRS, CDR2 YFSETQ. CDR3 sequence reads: CASSLGVAGSYNEQFF. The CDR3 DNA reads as TGCGCCAGCAGCTTGGGCGTAGCGGGCTCTTACAATGAGCAGTTCTTC.

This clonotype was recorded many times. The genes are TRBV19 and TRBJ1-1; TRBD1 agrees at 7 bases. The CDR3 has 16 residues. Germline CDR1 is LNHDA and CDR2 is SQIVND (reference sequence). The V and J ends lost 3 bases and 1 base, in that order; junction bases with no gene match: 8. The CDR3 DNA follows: TGTGCCAGTAGTATCTCGTACGGGACAGCGAACACTGAAGCTTTCTTT. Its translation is CASSISYGTANTEAFF.

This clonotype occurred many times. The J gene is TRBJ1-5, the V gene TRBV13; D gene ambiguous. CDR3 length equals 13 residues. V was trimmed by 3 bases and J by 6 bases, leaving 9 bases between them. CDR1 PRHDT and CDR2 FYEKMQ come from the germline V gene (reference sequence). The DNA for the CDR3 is TGTGCCAGCAGCTTCGAGGGTGGTCAGCCCCAGCATTTT. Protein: CASSFEGGQPQHF.

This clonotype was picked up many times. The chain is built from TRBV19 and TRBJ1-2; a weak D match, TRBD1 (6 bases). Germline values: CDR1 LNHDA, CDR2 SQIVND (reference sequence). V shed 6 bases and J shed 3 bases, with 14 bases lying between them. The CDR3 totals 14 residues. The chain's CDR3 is CASSSGHRDYGYTF. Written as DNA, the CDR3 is TGTGCCAGTAGCTCGGGACACAGAGACTATGGCTACACCTTC. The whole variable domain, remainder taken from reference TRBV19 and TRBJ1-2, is DGGITQSPKYLFRKEGQNVTLSCEQNLNHDAMYWYRQDPGQGLRLIYYSQIVNDFQKGDIAEGYSVSREKKESFPLTVTSAQKNPTAFYLCASSSGHRDYGYTFGSGTRLTVV.

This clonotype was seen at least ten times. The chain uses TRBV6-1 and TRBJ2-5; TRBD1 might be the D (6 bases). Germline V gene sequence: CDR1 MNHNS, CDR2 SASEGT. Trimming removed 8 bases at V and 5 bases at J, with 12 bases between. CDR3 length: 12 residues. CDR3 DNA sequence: TGTGCCAGCGGGGCGCAGGGGGAGACCCAGTACTTC. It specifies CASGAQGETQYF.

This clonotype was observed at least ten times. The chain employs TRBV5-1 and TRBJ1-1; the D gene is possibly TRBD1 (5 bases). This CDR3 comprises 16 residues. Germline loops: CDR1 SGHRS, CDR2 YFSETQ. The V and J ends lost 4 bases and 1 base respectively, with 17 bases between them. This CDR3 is CASSQKILTGNTEAFF. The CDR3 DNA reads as TGCGCCAGCAGCCAAAAAATACTAACAGGGAACACTGAAGCTTTCTTT.